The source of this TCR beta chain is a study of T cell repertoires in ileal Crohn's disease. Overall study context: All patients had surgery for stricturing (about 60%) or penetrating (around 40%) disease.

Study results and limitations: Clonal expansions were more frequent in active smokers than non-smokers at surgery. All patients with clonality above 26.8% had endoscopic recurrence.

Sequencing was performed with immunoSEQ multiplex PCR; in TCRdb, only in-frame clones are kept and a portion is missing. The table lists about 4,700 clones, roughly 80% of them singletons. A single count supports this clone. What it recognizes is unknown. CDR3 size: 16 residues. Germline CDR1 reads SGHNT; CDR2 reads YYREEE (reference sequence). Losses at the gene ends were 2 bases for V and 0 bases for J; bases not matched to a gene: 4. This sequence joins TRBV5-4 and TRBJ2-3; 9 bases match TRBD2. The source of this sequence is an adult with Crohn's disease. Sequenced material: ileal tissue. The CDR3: CASSLGRGGSTDTQYF. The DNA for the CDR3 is TGTGCCAGCAGCTTAGGGCGGGGGGGCAGCACAGATACGCAGTATTTT. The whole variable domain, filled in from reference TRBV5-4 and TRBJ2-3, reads ETGVTQSPTHLIKTRGQQVTLRCSSQSGHNTVSWYQQALGQGPQFIFQYYREEENGRGNFPPRFSGLQFPNYSSELNVNALELDDSALYLCASSLGRGGSTDTQYFGPGTRLTVL.